Listed below are T cell receptor beta chains from one sample, sequenced in a study of identical twins. TCRdb re-called the 5' RACE reads with MiXCR, one entry per CDR3 protein. This table has some 630,000 distinct CDR3 sequences, around 7.4% appearing once. These data are also associated with another study on yellow fever vaccine responses in identical twins.

Input material: PBMCs. These receptors all come from a woman under 30 in good health. CDR3s include the opening cysteine and the closing phenylalanine or tryptophan. Fields, in order: CDR3 length, V gene, CDR3 protein.

CDR3 length: 14; V gene: TRBV4-1; CDR3 protein: CASSQGLAAYEQNF
CDR3 length: 14; V gene: TRBV3-1; CDR3 protein: CASSEETPNTEAFF
CDR3 length: 15; V gene: TRBV4-1; CDR3 protein: CVSSPSEGLSYEQYF
CDR3 length: 17; V gene: TRBV7-6; CDR3 protein: CASSPTGGPQSTGELFF
CDR3 length: 15; V gene: TRBV7-6; CDR3 protein: CASSRGRASGNTIYF
CDR3 length: 17; V gene: TRBV4-2; CDR3 protein: CASSQDPQGSVNTEAFF
CDR3 length: 17; V gene: TRBV5-1; CDR3 protein: CASSSSGQGPTSYEQYF
CDR3 length: 17; V gene: TRBV4-2; CDR3 protein: CASSQDRDASSYNEQFF
CDR3 length: 16; V gene: TRBV5-1; CDR3 protein: CASSLEHSGRANEQFF
CDR3 length: 14; V gene: TRBV9; CDR3 protein: CASSPRATNEKLFF
CDR3 length: 15; V gene: TRBV2; CDR3 protein: CASSEWASGANVLTF
CDR3 length: 15; V gene: TRBV20-1; CDR3 protein: CSAQDGGATTGELFF
CDR3 length: 16; V gene: TRBV5-1; CDR3 protein: CASSLVSGGSTGELFF
CDR3 length: 15; V gene: TRBV7-8; CDR3 protein: CASSLDSTYTDTQYF
CDR3 length: 16; V gene: TRBV28; CDR3 protein: CASSSLTGTNTGELFF
CDR3 length: 13; V gene: TRBV2; CDR3 protein: CASPFLIRYEQFF
CDR3 length: 17; V gene: TRBV7-6; CDR3 protein: CASSLGQGVSSYNEQFF
CDR3 length: 15; V gene: TRBV5-8; CDR3 protein: CASSLGQGPLYEQFF
CDR3 length: 15; V gene: TRBV20-1; CDR3 protein: CSAPKGEDRTDTQYF
CDR3 length: 19; V gene: TRBV15; CDR3 protein: CATSRDPDRDLFGANVLTF